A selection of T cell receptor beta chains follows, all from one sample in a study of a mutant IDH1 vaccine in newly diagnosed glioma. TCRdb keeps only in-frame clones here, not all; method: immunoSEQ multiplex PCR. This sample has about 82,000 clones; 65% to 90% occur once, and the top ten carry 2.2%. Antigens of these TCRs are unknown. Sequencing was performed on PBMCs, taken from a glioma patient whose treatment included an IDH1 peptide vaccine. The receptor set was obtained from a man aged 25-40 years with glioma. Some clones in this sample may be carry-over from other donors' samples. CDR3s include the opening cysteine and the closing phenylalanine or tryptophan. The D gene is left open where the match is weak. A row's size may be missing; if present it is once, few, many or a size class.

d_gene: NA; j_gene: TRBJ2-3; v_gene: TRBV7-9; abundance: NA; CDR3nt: TGTGCCAGCAGCTTATCACAGTTCACAGATACGCAGTATTTT; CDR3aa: CASSLSQFTDTQYF
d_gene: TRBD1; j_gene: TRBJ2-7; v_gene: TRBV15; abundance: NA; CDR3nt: TGTGCCACCAGCAGAGCTTCCGGGACAGTCTACGAGCAGTACTTC; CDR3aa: CATSRASGTVYEQYF
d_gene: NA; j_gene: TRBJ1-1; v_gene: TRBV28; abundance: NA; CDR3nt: TGTGCCAGCAGTTTGAAGGGTTACACTGAAGCTTTCTTT; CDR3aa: CASSLKGYTEAFF
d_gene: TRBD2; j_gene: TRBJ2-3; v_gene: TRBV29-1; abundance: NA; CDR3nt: TGCAGCCTTTCACTAGCGGGTAGTACAGATACGCAGTATTTT; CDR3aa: CSLSLAGSTDTQYF
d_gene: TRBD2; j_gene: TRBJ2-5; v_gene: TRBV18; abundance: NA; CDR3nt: TGTGCCAGCTCACCCCGGCGGGGGGAATTAGAGACCCAGTACTTC; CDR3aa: CASSPRRGELETQYF
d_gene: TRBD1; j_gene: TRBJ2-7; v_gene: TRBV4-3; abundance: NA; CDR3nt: TGCGCCAGCAGCCAGCGACAGGGCTGGAACGAGCAGTACTTC; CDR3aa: CASSQRQGWNEQYF
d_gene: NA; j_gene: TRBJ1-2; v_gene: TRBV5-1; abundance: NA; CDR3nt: TGCGCCAGCAGTGGTATGGAGGGGCAGGACTATGGCTACACCTTC; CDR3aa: CASSGMEGQDYGYTF
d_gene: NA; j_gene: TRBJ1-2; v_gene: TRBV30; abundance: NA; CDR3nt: TGTGCCTGGAGTGTAGAGGCCAACTATGGCTACACCTTC; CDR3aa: CAWSVEANYGYTF
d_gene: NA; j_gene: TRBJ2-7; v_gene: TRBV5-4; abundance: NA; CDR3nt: TGTGCCAGCAGCGATGGCTACGAGCAGTACTTC; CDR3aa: CASSDGYEQYF
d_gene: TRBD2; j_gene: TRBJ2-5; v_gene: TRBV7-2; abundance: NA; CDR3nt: TGTGCCAGCAGCTTGAGCGGGGGCCTCGTGGACTTC; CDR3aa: CASSLSGGLVDF
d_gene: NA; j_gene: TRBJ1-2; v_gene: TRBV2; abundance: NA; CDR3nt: TGTGCCAGCAGAGAGGCAGCCTCTCGGGAGGGCTACACCTTC; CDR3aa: CASREAASREGYTF
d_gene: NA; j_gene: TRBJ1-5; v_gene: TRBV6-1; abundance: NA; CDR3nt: TGTGCCAGCAAACGTAGCGGTATCAGCGCCCAGCATTTT; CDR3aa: CASKRSGISAQHF
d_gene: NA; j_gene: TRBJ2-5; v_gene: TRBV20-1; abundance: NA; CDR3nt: TGCAGTGCTGGACAGCCGGAGACCCAGTACTTC; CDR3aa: CSAGQPETQYF
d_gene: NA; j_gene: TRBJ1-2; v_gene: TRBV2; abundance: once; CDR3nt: TGTGCCAGCAGGCCCGGACTTAACTATGGCTACACCTTC; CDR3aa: CASRPGLNYGYTF
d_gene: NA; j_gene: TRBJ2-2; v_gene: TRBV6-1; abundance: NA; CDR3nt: TGTGCCAGCAGGGGACTTTCCAACACCGGGGAGCTGTTTTTT; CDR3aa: CASRGLSNTGELFF
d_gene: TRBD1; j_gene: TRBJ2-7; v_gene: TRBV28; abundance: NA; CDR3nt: TGTGCCAGTACACTGGACAGGATATACGAGCAGTACTTC; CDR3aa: CASTLDRIYEQYF
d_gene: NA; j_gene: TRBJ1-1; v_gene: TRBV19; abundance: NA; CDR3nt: TGTGCCAGTAGTTTGACGGACGGGAACACTGAAGCTTTCTTT; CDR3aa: CASSLTDGNTEAFF
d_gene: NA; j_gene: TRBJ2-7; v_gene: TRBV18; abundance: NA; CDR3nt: TGTGCCAGCTCACCTTCCGGGACGGCCATCTACGAGCAGTACTTC; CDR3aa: CASSPSGTAIYEQYF
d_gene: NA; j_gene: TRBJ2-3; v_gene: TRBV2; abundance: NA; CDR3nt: TGTGCCAGCAGGCGACTCTCCTCTAGCACAGATACGCAGTATTTT; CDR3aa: CASRRLSSSTDTQYF
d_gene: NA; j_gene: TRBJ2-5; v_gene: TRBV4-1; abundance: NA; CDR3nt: TGCGCCAGCAGCCAAGAAGGCTCCCAAGAGACCCAGTACTTC; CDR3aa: CASSQEGSQETQYF
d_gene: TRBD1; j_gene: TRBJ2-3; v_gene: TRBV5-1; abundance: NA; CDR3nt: TGCGCCAGCAGCTTGGTAGGGACAGACCGCACAGATACGCAGTATTTT; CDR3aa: CASSLVGTDRTDTQYF
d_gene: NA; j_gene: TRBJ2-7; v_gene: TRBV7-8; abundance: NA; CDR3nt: TGTGCCAGCAGCCCACATTGGACTGGGGTGACCTACGAGCAGTACTTC; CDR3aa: CASSPHWTGVTYEQYF
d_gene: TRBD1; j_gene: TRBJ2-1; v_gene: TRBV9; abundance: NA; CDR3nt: TGTGCCAGCAGCGGCAGCACAGGGGCCTACAATGAGCAGTTCTTC; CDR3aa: CASSGSTGAYNEQFF
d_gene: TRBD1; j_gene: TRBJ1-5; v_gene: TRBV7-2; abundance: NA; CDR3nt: TGTGCCAGCAGCTTAGGGACAGGGATTAATCAGCCCCAGCATTTT; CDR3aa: CASSLGTGINQPQHF
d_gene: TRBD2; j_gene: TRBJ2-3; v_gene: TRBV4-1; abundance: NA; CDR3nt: TGCGCCAGCAGCCAAGTTTTACTAGCGGGGGGGCTTTTCCATTTT; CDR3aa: CASSQVLLAGGLFHF
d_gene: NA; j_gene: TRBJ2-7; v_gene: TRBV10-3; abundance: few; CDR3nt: TGTGCCATCAGTGAGTTTGGGCAGGGCCACCACGAGCAGTACTTC; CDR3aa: CAISEFGQGHHEQYF
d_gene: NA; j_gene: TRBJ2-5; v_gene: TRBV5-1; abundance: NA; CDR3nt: TGCGCCAGCAGCTTCGGTGGAGGGAGGTACCAAGAGACCCAGTACTTC; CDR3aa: CASSFGGGRYQETQYF
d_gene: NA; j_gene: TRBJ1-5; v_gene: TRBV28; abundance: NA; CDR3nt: TGTGCCAGCAAGGTGGCTAATAGCAATCAGCCCCAGCATTTT; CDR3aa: CASKVANSNQPQHF
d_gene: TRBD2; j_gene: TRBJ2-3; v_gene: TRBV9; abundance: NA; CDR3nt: TGTGCCAGCAGCGTAGAGGGAGGGCCGTTTACGCAGTATTTT; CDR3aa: CASSVEGGPFTQYF
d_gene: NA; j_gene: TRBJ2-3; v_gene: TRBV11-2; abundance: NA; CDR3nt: TGTGCCAGCAGCTTAGACATCCCTAGCACAGATACGCAGTATTTT; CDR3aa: CASSLDIPSTDTQYF
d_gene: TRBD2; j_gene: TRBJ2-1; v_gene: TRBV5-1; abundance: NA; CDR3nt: TGCGCCAGCAGCTTGGCCCGGGAGGGTGAGCAGTTCTTC; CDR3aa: CASSLAREGEQFF
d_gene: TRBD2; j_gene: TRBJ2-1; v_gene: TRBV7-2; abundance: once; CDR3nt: TGTGCCAGCACTATACCCGGACTAGCGGGGGGGTCCTACAATGAGCAGTTCTTC; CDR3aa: CASTIPGLAGGSYNEQFF
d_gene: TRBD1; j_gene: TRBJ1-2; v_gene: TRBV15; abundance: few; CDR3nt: TGTGCCACCACAGGGGGGCTTGGCTATGGCTACACCTTC; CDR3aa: CATTGGLGYGYTF
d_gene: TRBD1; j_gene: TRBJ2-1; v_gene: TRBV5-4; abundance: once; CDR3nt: TGTGCCAGCAGCTTTCGACAGGGGGCTCGGAATGAGCAGTTCTTC; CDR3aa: CASSFRQGARNEQFF
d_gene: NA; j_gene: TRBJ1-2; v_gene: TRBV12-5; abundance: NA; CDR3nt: TGTGCTAGTGGTTATGGGGGACGACCAGAAGCTAACTATGGCTACACCTTC; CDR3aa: CASGYGGRPEANYGYTF
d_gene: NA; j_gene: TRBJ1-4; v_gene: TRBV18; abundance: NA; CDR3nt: TGTGCCAGCTCACCAGACAACCAGAGTCGGGAAAAACTGTTTTTT; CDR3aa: CASSPDNQSREKLFF
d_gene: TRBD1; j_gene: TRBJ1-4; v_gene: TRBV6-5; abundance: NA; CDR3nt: TGTGCCAGCAGCAGGGGGCTGGCTAATGAAAAACTGTTTTTT; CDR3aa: CASSRGLANEKLFF
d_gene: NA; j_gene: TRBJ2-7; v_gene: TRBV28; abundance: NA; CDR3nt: TGTGCCAGCAGCCGACTGCTTTCCTACGAGCAGTACTTC; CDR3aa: CASSRLLSYEQYF
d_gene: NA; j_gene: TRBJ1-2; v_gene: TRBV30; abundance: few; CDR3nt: TGTGCCTGGAGCACGGTCAGGGCTTCAGATGGCTACACCTTC; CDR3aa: CAWSTVRASDGYTF
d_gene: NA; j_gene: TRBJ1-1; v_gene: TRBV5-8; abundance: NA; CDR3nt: TGTGCCAGCAGCTTAGAAAACCCGGACTCCTTGAACACTGAAGCTTTCTTT; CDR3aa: CASSLENPDSLNTEAFF
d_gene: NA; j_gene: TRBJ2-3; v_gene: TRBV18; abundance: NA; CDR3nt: TGTGCCAGCTCACCAGAGGAGGGGGGAGATACGCAGTATTTT; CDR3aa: CASSPEEGGDTQYF
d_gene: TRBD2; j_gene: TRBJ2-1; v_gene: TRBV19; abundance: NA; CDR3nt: TGTGCCAGTAGTATAGAGATAGGACTAGCGGGAGAAGAGGGATCCTACAATGAGCAGTTCTTC; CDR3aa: CASSIEIGLAGEEGSYNEQFF
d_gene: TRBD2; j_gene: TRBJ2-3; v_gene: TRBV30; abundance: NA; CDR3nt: TGTGCCTGGAGTAAAGCGGGAGTCGATACGCAGTATTTT; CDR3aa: CAWSKAGVDTQYF
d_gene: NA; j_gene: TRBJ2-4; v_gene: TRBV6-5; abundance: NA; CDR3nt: TGTGCCAGCAGTTACTCCGGAGGGACCAAAAACATTCAGTACTTC; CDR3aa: CASSYSGGTKNIQYF
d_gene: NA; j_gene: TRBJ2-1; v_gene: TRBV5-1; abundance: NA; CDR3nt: TGCGCCAGCACCTTCGGGCCAGTTGACAATGAGCAGTTCTTC; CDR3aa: CASTFGPVDNEQFF
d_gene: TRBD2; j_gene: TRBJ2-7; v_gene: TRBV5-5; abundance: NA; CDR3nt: TGTGCCAGCAGCTTAGGACTAGCGGGACTCTACGAGCAGTACTTC; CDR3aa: CASSLGLAGLYEQYF
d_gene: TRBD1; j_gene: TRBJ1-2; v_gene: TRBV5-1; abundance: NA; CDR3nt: TGCGCCAGCAGCTTGGGGGACAGGGGAAACGACTATGGCTACACCTTC; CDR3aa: CASSLGDRGNDYGYTF
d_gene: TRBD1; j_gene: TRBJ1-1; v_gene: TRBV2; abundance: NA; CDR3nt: TGTGCCAGCAGTGGGGGAGGGACAGGGGGCAAGACTGAAGCTTTCTTT; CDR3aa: CASSGGGTGGKTEAFF
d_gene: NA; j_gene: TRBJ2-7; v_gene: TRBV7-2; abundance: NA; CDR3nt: TGTGCCAGCAGATCGGGGGACGAGCAGTACTTC; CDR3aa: CASRSGDEQYF
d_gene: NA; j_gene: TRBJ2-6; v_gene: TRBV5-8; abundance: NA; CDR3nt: TGTGCCAGCAGCTTACAAGAAAGCGGGTACTCTGGGGCCAACGTCCTGACTTTC; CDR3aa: CASSLQESGYSGANVLTF
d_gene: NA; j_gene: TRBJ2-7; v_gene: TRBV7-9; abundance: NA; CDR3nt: TGTGCCAGCCGTTCGGGGGCATACGAGCAGTACTTC; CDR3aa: CASRSGAYEQYF